The next 8 T cell receptor beta chains were all read from a single sample in a study of human T cells and chemical hapten exposure (dated by TCRdb to about 2021). Read against the paper, the sample's time point label means: pre-sensitization, week 0. Read against the paper, the sample's treatment or condition label means: therapeutic diphenylcyclopropenone sensitization with weekly scalp DPC. The method was RACE. TCRdb names NextSeq 500 as the instrument used. TCRdb reworked the public reads: Q25 trimming with fastp, MiXCR clone assembly, productive beta chains retained. Each CDR3 protein gets just one entry, which takes the most common genes and DNA from the rows behind it. The sample includes under 400,000 distinct CDR3 sequences, with about 5.1% observed a single time. The ten most abundant clones make up 2% to 3% of the sample. Specimen: whole blood, collected in connection with sensitization to the hapten diphenylcyclopropenone (DPC). The receptors derive from a woman aged 45-59 years with alopecia areata. Some clones in this sample may be carry-over from other donors' samples.

This clonotype is a singleton in its sample. A much larger clone lies a single base off, so this may be a read error. The chain recombines TRBV5-1 with TRBJ1-6, with 9 bases aligning to TRBD1. The CDR3 totals 15 residues. Germline CDR1 reads SGHRS; CDR2 reads YFSETQ. After removal of 4 bases from V and 10 bases from J, the junction contained 9 bases not matched to a gene. The CDR3: CASSIIGTGSSPLHF. In DNA, the CDR3 is TGCGCCAGCAGCATAATCGGGACAGGGAGCTCACCCCTCCACTTT.

This clonotype was counted many times. The rearrangement uses TRBV7-9 and TRBJ2-3; D uncertain. Trimming cost V 3 bases and J 8 bases, with 9 bases left between them. The germline V gene encodes CDR1 SEHNR and CDR2 FQNEAQ (reference sequence). This CDR3 contains 12 residues. CDR3 amino acids: CASSFDTGTQYF. The CDR3, as DNA: TGTGCCAGCAGCTTCGACACCGGTACGCAGTATTTT. Full variable domain (missing parts from reference TRBV7-9 and TRBJ2-3): DTGVSQNPRHKITKRGQNVTFRCDPISEHNRLYWYRQTLGQGPEFLTYFQNEAQLEKSRLLSDRFSAERPKGSFSTLEIQRTEQGDSAMYLCASSFDTGTQYFGPGTRLTVL.

The chain carries TRBV7-9 and TRBJ1-2, with TRBD1 as a possible D gene (5 bases). CDR1 is SEHNR and CDR2 is FQNEAQ in the germline V gene (reference sequence). Trimming cost V 7 bases and J 9 bases, with 24 bases left between them. This CDR3 comprises 15 residues. The CDR3 sequence: CASNPTVGREDRYTF. CDR3 coding DNA: TGTGCCAGCAACCCAACGGTTGGCAGGGAGGACCGCTACACCTTC. Filled out from reference TRBV7-9 and TRBJ1-2, the complete variable domain reads DTGVSQNPRHKITKRGQNVTFRCDPISEHNRLYWYRQTLGQGPEFLTYFQNEAQLEKSRLLSDRFSAERPKGSFSTLEIQRTEQGDSAMYLCASNPTVGREDRYTFGSGTRLTVV.

This clonotype came up a few times. V is TRBV6-1 and J is TRBJ2-3, with unresolved D. The V end was cut by 3 bases, the J end by 0 bases, with 10 bases between. Germline CDR1 and CDR2: MNHNS and SASEGT. The CDR3 length is 15 residues. The CDR3 DNA sequence: TGTGCCAGCAGTGATATCGGCAGTAGCACAGATACGCAGTATTTT. Translation gives CASSDIGSSTDTQYF.

This clonotype was detected only a few times. The chain carries TRBV28 and TRBJ1-2, with TRBD1 matching 11 bases. The CDR3 loop spans 12 amino acids. V shed 10 bases, J shed 7 bases, and the junction held 5 bases outside the gene matches. CDR1 is MDHEN and CDR2 is SYDVKM in the germline V gene. DNA of the CDR3: TGTGCCATTGGACAGGGGGCTCGTGGCTACACCTTC. Translating gives CAIGQGARGYTF.

This clonotype was observed at least ten times. The chain is built from TRBV19 and TRBJ2-3; TRBD1 matches at 7 bases. The CDR3 spans 16 residues. The V and J ends lost 5 bases and 4 bases, in that order; junction bases with no gene match: 12. Germline CDR1 and CDR2: LNHDA and SQIVND (reference sequence). CDR3 residues: CASSPARQGAADTQYF. The CDR3 DNA reads TGTGCCAGTAGTCCGGCCCGACAGGGTGCGGCAGATACGCAGTATTTT.

This clonotype was observed at least ten times. This chain uses TRBV11-1 with TRBJ2-4; unclear D gene. V dropped 2 bases and J dropped 6 bases, with 5 bases sitting between them. Germline-derived CDR1 and CDR2 are SGHAT and FQDESV (reference sequence). The CDR3 covers 12 residues. Here the CDR3 reads CASSLNGNIQYF. CDR3 nucleotides: TGTGCCAGCAGCTTAAACGGAAACATTCAGTACTTC.

In its sample, this clonotype was seen a few times. The junction departs from the called germline gene at one end, perhaps through a read error. The chain is built from TRBV11-2 and TRBJ2-6; D gene uncertain. Germline V CDR1 and CDR2: SGHAT, FQNNGV. This CDR3 spans 18 amino acids. The CDR3 DNA is TGTGCCAGCAGCTTAGCCCTGTCCGGGTTCTCTAGGGCCAACGTCCTGACTTTC. Its protein product is CASSLALSGFSRANVLTF.